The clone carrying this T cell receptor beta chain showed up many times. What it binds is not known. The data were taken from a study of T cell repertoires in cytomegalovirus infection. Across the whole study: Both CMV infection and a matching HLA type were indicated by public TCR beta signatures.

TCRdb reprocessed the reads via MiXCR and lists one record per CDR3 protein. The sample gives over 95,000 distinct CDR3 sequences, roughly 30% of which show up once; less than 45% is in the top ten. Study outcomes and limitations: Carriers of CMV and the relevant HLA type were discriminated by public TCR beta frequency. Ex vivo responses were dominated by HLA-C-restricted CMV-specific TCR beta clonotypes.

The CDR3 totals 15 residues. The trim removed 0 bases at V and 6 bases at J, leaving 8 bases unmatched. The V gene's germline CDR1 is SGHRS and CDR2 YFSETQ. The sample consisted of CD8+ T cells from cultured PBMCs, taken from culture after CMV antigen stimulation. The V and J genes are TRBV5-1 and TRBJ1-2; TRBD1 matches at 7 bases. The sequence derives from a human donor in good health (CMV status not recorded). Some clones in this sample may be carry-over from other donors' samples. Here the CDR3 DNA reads TGCGCCAGCAGCTTGGGGACAGGCCGCAGTGATGGCTACACCTTC. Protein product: CASSLGTGRSDGYTF. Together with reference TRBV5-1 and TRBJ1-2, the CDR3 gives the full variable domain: KAGVTQTPRYLIKTRGQQVTLSCSPISGHRSVSWYQQTPGQGLQFLFEYFSETQRNKGNFPGRFSGRQFSNSRSEMNVSTLELGDSALYLCASSLGTGRSDGYTFGSGTRLTVV.